This TCR beta chain was recorded in a study of ipilimumab plus nivolumab after autologous stem cell transplantation. Study-level results: The authors say TCR, Treg and microbiome findings warrant further study.

This clone was detected once. As yet, its antigen is unknown. Clones were read by immunoSEQ multiplex PCR, and TCRdb kept only the in-frame ones, dropping some. Among 37,000 or so clones listed, nearly 95% were seen once. Germline CDR1 is SGHTA and CDR2 is FQGNSA. V was clipped by 5 bases and J by 1 base, with 14 bases between them. The CDR3 contains 15 residues. Sequencing used PBMCs, obtained in a trial of ipilimumab plus nivolumab as post-transplant consolidation. The sequence derives from a male donor with multiple myeloma. The chain links TRBV7-2 to TRBJ1-1, with a possible D match to TRBD1 (5 bases). CDR3 DNA: TGTGCCAGCAGCCCTCTCAGTGGGACGAACACTGAAGCTTTCTTT. It yields the protein CASSPLSGTNTEAFF.